The entry below describes one T cell receptor (beta chain). Its binding antigen is unknown. Base qualities are not provided; no much larger clone lies one nucleotide away. These data belong to a study of tumor T cells in aggressive B-cell lymphoma (TCRdb year 2017). The CDR3 goes from the cysteine to the phenylalanine over 14 residues. Here the CDR3 DNA is all that survives: 42 bases in frame from base 1. In the germline V gene (reference sequence), CDR1 corresponds to GTSNPN and CDR2 to SVGIG. V trim: 4 bases; J trim: 4 bases; unmatched bases: 5. Receptor amplification or capture employed the immunoSEQ multiplex PCR assay. TCRdb provides this immuneACCESS table in a form limited to in-frame rearrangements. Some clones are lacking; in checked studies, under half of them reflect an unresolved V gene, and why the rest are absent is not known. Within this sample are 2,100 or so clones, with approximately 86% of them counted one time only. The ten largest clones take up 15% to 20% of the sample.

The TCR comes from an adult with diffuse large B cell lymphoma. Recombination joined TRBV30 with TRBJ2-2; the central 8 bases match TRBD2. Sequences were obtained from tumor tissue. This receptor has the CDR3 CAWIQRELTGELFF. The DNA sequence is as follows: TGTGCCTGGATCCAGCGGGAGCTCACCGGGGAGCTGTTTTTT.